This TCR beta chain was identified in a study of blood T cell repertoires in COVID-19. The germline gives CDR1 MGHDK, CDR2 SYGVNS. The CDR3 runs to 15 residues. Trimming took off 2 bases at V and 1 base at J, with 12 bases between the two ends. Assay used: immunoSEQ multiplex PCR; TCRdb lists only in-frame clones, some missing. The sample has roughly 250,000 clones; around 90% are singletons. The chain combines TRBV25-1 with TRBJ2-7, with D tentatively TRBD2 (6 bases). The sample was peripheral blood. This clonotype was sampled from a person between 18 and 30 years old with COVID-19, enrolled during active disease. The CDR3 sequence is CASSERSSASYEQYF. The CDR3 nucleotides are TGTGCCAGCAGTGAAAGGTCTAGCGCTTCCTACGAGCAGTACTTC.